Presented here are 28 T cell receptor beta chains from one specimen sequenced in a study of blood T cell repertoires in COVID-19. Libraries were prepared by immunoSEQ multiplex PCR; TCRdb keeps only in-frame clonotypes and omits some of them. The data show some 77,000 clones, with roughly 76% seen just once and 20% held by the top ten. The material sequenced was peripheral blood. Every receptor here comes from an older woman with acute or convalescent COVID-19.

The CDR3 loop reads CASSPHSGMAKNIQYF. The CDR3 DNA reads as TGTGCCAGCAGCCCGCATAGCGGGATGGCCAAAAACATTCAGTACTTC. J is TRBJ2-4 and V is TRBV7-2, with 8 positions matching TRBD2. This CDR3 contains 16 residues. V shed 5 bases and J 1 base; nucleotides not matched to a gene: 7. The germline CDR1 and CDR2 sequences are SGHTA and FQGNSA.

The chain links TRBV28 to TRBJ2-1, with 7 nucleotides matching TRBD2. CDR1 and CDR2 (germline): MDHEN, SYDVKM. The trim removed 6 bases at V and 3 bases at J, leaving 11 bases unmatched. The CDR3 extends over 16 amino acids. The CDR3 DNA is TGTGCCAGCAGCCCCCAGCTAGCGGCAGTCTACAATGAGCAGTTCTTC. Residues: CASSPQLAAVYNEQFF.

CDR3 sequence reads: CARSGTSGSRYEQYF. The CDR3 nucleotides read TGTGCCAGGTCCGGGACTAGCGGGTCCCGCTACGAGCAGTACTTC. V is TRBV6-5 and J is TRBJ2-7, with TRBD2 matching over 12 bases. This CDR3 is 15 amino acids long. Germline V gene data show CDR1 as MNHEY and CDR2 as SVGAGI. V trimming: 9 bases; J trimming: 3 bases; junction bases outside the gene matches: 9.

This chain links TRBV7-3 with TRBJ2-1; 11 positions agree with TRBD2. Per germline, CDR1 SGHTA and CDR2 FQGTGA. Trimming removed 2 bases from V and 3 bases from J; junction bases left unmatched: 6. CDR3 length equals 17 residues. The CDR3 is CASSLAGTSGFYNEQFF. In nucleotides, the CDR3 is TGTGCCAGCAGCTTAGCCGGGACTAGCGGCTTCTACAATGAGCAGTTCTTC. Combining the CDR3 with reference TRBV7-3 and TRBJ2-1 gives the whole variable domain GAGVSQTPSNKVTEKGKYVELRCDPISGHTALYWYRQSLGQGPEFLIYFQGTGAADDSGLPNDRFFAVRPEGSVSTLKIQRTERGDSAVYLCASSLAGTSGFYNEQFFGPGTRLTVL.

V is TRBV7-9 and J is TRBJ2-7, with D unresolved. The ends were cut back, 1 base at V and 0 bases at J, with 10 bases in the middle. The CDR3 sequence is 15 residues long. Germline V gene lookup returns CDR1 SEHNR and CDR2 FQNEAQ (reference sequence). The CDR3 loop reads CASSLGLVSSYEQYF. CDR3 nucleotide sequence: TGTGCCAGCAGCTTAGGTCTAGTTAGCTCCTACGAGCAGTACTTC.

The CDR3, as DNA: TGTGCCAGCAGCCCCTGGACAGGGGAGGAGACCCAGTACTTC. This sequence encodes CASSPWTGEETQYF. The rearrangement links TRBV7-9 to TRBJ2-5, with 9 bases lining up with TRBD1. Trimming took 5 bases from V and 5 from J; bases not matched to a gene: 6. Germline lookup yields CDR1 SEHNR and CDR2 FQNEAQ (reference sequence). The CDR3 spans 14 residues.

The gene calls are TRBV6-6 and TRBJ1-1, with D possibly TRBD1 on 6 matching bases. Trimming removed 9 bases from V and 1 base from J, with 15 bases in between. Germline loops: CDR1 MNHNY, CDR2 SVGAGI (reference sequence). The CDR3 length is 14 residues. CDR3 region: CASRGGGRNTEAFF. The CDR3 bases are TGTGCCAGTCGCGGGGGGGGGCGGAACACTGAAGCTTTCTTT.

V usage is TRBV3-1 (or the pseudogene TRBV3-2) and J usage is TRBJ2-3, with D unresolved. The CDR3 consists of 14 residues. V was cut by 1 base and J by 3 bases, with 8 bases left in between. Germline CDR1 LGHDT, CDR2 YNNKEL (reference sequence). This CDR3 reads CASSQGLVTDTQYF. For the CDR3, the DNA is TGTGCCAGCAGCCAAGGTCTCGTTACAGATACGCAGTATTTT.

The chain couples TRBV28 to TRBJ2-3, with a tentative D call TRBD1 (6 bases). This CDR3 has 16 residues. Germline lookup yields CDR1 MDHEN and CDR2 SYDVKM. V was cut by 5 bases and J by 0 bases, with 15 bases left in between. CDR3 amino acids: CASSVDRMRSTDTQYF. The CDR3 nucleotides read TGTGCCAGCAGTGTCGACAGGATGCGCAGCACAGATACGCAGTATTTT. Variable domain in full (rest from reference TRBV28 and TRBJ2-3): DVKVTQSSRYLVKRTGEKVFLECVQDMDHENMFWYRQDPGLGLRLIYFSYDVKMKEKGDIPEGYSVSREKKERFSLILESASTNQTSMYLCASSVDRMRSTDTQYFGPGTRLTVL.

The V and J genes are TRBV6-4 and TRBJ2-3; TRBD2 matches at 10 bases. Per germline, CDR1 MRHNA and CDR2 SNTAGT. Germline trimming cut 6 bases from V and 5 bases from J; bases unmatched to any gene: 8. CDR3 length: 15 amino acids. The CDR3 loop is CASSGLAAKVDTQYF. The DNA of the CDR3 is TGTGCCAGCAGCGGACTAGCGGCCAAGGTAGATACGCAGTATTTT.

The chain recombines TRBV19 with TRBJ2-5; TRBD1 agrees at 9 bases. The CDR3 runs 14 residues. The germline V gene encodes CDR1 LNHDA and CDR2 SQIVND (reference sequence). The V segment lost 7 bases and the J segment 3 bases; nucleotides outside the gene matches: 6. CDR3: CASNTGQGKETQYF. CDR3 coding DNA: TGTGCCAGTAATACGGGACAGGGAAAAGAGACCCAGTACTTC.

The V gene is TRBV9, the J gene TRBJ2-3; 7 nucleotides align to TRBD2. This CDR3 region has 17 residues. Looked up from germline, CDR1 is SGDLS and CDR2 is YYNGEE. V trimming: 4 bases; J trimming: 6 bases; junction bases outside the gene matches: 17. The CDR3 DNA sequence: TGTGCCAGCAGCTCCCCCGGCGGGCTAGCGGAGAGGGATACGCAGTATTTT. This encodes CASSSPGGLAERDTQYF. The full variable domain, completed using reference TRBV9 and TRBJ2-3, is DSGVTQTPKHLITATGQRVTLRCSPRSGDLSVYWYQQSLDQGLQFLIQYYNGEERAKGNILERFSAQQFPDLHSELNLSSLELGDSALYFCASSSPGGLAERDTQYFGPGTRLTVL.

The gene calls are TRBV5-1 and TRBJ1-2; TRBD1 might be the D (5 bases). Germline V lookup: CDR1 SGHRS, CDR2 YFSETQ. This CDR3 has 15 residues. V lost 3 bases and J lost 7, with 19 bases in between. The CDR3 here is CASSSQDLGPSGYTF. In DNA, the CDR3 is TGCGCCAGCAGCTCACAGGACCTAGGACCTAGTGGCTACACCTTC.

The CDR3 bases are TGTGCCAGCAGCTTAGCGGCAGAGGGGGTCCCCCTCCACTTT. Its protein is CASSLAAEGVPLHF. This sequence joins TRBV11-3 and TRBJ1-6; TRBD1 might be the D (6 bases). CDR1 and CDR2 from the germline V gene are SGHNT and YENEEA. The CDR3 sequence is 14 residues long. V was clipped by 1 base and J by 13 bases, with 14 bases between them. Using reference TRBV11-3 and TRBJ1-6 for the parts outside the CDR3, the full variable domain is EAGVVQSPRYKIIEKKQPVAFWCNPISGHNTLYWYLQNLGQGPELLIRYENEEAVDDSQLPKDRFSAERLKGVDSTLKIQPAELGDSAVYLCASSLAAEGVPLHFGNGTRLTVT.

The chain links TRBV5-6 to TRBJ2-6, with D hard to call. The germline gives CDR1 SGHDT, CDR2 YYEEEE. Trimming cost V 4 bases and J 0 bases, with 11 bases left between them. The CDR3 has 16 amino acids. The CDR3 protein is CASSHIWSSGANVLTF. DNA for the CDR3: TGTGCCAGCAGCCACATCTGGAGCTCTGGGGCCAACGTCCTGACTTTC.

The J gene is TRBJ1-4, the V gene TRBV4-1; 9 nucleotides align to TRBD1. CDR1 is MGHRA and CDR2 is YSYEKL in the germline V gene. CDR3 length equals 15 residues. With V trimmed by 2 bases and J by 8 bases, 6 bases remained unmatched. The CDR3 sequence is CASSQPGQGREKLFF. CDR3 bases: TGCGCCAGCAGCCAACCGGGACAGGGTCGGGAAAAACTGTTTTTT.

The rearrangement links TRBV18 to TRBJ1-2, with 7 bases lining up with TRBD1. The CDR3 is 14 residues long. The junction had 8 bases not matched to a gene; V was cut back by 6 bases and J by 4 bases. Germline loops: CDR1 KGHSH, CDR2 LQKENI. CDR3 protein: CASSDDRVSYGYTF. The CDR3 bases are TGTGCCAGCTCGGATGACAGGGTGAGCTATGGCTACACCTTC.

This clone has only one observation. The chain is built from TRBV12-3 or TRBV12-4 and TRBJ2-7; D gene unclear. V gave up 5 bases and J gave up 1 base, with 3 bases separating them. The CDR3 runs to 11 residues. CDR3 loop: CASSPSYEQYF. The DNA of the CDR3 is TGTGCCAGCAGTCCGTCCTACGAGCAGTACTTC.

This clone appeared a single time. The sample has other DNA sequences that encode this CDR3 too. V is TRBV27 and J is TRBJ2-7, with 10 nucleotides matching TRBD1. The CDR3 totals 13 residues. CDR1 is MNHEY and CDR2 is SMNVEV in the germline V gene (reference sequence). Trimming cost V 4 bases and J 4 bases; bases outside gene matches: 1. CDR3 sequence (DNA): TGTGCCAGCAGTTGGGACAGGGGTTACGAGCAGTACTTC. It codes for CASSWDRGYEQYF.

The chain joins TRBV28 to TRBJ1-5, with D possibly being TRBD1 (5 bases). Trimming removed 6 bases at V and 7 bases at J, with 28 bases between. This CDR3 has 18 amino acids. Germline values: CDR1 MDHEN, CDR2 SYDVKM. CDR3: CASRHPPGRGANRQPQHF. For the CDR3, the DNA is TGTGCCAGCAGACATCCCCCGGGGAGGGGAGCGAACAGGCAGCCCCAGCATTTT.

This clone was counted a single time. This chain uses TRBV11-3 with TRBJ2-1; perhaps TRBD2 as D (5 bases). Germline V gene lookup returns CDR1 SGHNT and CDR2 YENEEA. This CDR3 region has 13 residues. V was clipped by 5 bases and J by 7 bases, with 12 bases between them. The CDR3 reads CASSEGPLNEQFF. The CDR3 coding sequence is TGTGCCAGCAGCGAGGGCCCACTGAATGAGCAGTTCTTC.

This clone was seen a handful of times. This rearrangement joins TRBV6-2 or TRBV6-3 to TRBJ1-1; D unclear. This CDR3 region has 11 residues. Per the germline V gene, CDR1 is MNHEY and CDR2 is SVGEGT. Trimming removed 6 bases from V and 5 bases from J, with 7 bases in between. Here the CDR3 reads CASSLGTEAFF. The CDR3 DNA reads TGTGCCAGCAGCCTCGGTACTGAAGCTTTCTTT.

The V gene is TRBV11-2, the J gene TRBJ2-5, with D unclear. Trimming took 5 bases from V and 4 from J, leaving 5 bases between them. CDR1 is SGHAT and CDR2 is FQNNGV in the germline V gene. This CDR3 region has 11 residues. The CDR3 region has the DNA TGTGCCAGCAGCCCACTAGAGACCCAGTACTTC. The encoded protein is CASSPLETQYF.

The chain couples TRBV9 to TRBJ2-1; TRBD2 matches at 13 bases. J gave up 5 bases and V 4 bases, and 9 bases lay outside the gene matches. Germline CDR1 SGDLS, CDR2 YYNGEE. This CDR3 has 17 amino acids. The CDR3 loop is CASSPRTSGRGDNEQFF. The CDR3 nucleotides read TGTGCCAGCAGCCCCCGGACTAGCGGGAGAGGCGACAATGAGCAGTTCTTC.

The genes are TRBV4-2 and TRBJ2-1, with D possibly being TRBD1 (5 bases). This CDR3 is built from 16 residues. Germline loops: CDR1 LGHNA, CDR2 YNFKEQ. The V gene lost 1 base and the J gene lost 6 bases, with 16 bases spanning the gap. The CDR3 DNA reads TGTGCCAGCAGCCAAGCTCAGGGCCAAGGGCTCAATGAGCAGTTCTTC. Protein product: CASSQAQGQGLNEQFF.

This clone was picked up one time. The CDR3 DNA reads TGTGCCAGCAGTCGGGACAGATCCAATCAGCCCCAGCATTTT. Its protein is CASSRDRSNQPQHF. V usage is TRBV6-5 and J usage is TRBJ1-5; 7 bases are a match to TRBD1. Germline loops: CDR1 MNHEY, CDR2 SVGAGI. V dropped 5 bases and J dropped 3; count of bases not matched to a gene: 4. CDR3 length: 14 residues.

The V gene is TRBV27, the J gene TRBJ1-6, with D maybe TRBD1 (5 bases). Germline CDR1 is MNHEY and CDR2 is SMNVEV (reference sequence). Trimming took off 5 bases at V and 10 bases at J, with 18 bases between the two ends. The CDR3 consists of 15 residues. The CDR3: CASSPRGGPGSPLHF. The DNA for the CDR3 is TGTGCCAGCAGTCCCCGGGGGGGTCCGGGGTCACCCCTCCACTTT.

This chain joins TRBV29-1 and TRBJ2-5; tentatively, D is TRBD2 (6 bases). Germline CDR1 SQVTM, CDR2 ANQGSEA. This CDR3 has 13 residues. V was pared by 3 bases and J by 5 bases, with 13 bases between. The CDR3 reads CSVDEGRSETQYF. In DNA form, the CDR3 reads TGCAGCGTTGACGAGGGGAGGTCGGAGACCCAGTACTTC. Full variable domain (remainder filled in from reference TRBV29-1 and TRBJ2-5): SAVISQKPSRDICQRGTSLTIQCQVDSQVTMMFWYRQQPGQSLTLIATANQGSEATYESGFVIDKFPISRPNLTFSTLTVSNMSPEDSSIYLCSVDEGRSETQYFGPGTRLLVL.